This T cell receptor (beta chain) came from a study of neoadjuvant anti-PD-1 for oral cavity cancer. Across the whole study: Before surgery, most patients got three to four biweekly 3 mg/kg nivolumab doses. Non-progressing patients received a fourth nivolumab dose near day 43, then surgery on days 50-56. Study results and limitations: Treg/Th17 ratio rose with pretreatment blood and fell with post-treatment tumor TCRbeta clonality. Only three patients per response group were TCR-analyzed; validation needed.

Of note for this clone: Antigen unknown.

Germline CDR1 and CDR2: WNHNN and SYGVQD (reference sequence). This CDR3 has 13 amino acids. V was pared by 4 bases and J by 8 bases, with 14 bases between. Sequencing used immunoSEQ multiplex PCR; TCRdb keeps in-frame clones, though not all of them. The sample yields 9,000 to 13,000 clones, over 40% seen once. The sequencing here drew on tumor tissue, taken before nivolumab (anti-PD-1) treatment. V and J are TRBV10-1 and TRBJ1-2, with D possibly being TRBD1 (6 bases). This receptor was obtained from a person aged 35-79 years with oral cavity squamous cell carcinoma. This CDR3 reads CASSATGSYGYTF. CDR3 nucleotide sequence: TGCGCCAGCAGTGCCACAGGGAGTTACGGCTACACCTTC.